Below are 5 T cell receptor beta chains sequenced from a single sample in a study of control samples from healthy donors and cancer patients. Some clones are missing from TCRdb's copy, which holds only in-frame ones; the method was immunoSEQ multiplex PCR. This sample has some 120,000 clones, with 85% to 90% found just once. Specimen: PBMCs. All receptors derive from a woman aged 45-65 years with colorectal cancer.

This clone appeared a single time. This chain uses TRBV5-4 with TRBJ2-3; the match to TRBD1 covers 7 bases. Germline V lookup: CDR1 SGHNT, CDR2 YYREEE (reference sequence). V was pared by 3 bases and J by 4 bases, with 8 bases of the junction left unmatched. The CDR3 extends over 15 amino acids. CDR3 sequence reads: CASSSKQGGPDTQYF. Written as DNA, the CDR3 is TGTGCCAGCAGCTCTAAACAAGGGGGCCCAGATACGCAGTATTTT.

The gene calls are TRBV18 and TRBJ1-2; 7 nucleotides agree with TRBD1. There are 16 residues in the CDR3. Germline CDR1 KGHSH, CDR2 LQKENI. J was trimmed by 2 bases and V by 8 bases; bases with no gene match: 14. CDR3 residues: CASTKTQDRSNYGYTF. DNA of the CDR3: TGTGCCAGCACAAAGACACAGGACAGGTCGAACTATGGCTACACCTTC.

V and J are TRBV5-5 and TRBJ1-5; TRBD1 is a possible D gene (5 bases). Trimming took off 1 base at V and 3 bases at J, with 14 bases between the two ends. The germline CDR1 and CDR2 sequences are SGHKS and YYEKEE (reference sequence). This CDR3 comprises 16 residues. The CDR3 loop is CASSLSSGDINQPQHF. The CDR3 nucleotides read TGTGCCAGCAGCTTGTCTTCGGGGGATATCAATCAGCCCCAGCATTTT.

The J gene is TRBJ2-3, the V gene TRBV11-2, with D perhaps matching TRBD2 (5 bases). The CDR3 has 13 amino acids. Per the germline V gene, CDR1 is SGHAT and CDR2 is FQNNGV. V lost 5 bases and J 6 bases, leaving 12 bases between the germline ends. In DNA, the CDR3 is TGTGCCAGCAGCCCCAGCGGAGTGGATACGCAGTATTTT. It yields the protein CASSPSGVDTQYF.

This chain links TRBV3-1 (or the pseudogene TRBV3-2) with TRBJ1-4, with 7 bases aligning to TRBD1. This CDR3 region has 15 residues. Germline CDR1 is LGHDT and CDR2 is YNNKEL (reference sequence). The V segment lost 4 bases and the J segment 7 bases; nucleotides outside the gene matches: 9. DNA of the CDR3: TGTGCCAGCAGCCCAACAGGGGAGATAGGTGAAAAACTGTTTTTT. It encodes CASSPTGEIGEKLFF.